Each of the 8 T cell receptor beta chains below was sequenced from the same sample in a study of cytomegalovirus exposure and HLA in healthy donors. The PCR contained 60 Vbeta and 13 Jbeta primers. The method was immunoSEQ multiplex PCR; TCRdb's version includes in-frame clones alone and lacks a portion of them. Altogether approximately 54,000 clones are present, roughly 85% being singletons, with the ten largest covering 3% to 3.5%. The sample was PBMCs. These receptors were taken from a woman aged 18-29 years in good health and CMV-seronegative.

As to this clone: At one of its ends the junction is not consistent with the germline gene, which may arise from a read error. The rearrangement links TRBV9 to TRBJ2-6; 9 nucleotides align to TRBD2. The germline CDR1 and CDR2 sequences are SGDLS and YYNGEE. This CDR3 spans 20 amino acids. Written as DNA, the CDR3 is TGTGCCAGCAGCCCTAGGGGGGGGACTAGCATCCGCTCTGGGGCCAACGGCCTGACTTTC. This translates into CASSPRGGTSIRSGANGLTF.

This chain joins TRBV11-3 and TRBJ2-5; TRBD1 matches at 9 bases. The DNA matches TRBJ2-7 better at its end, which makes the J call doubtful. The CDR3 length is 14 residues. Germline V gene data show CDR1 as SGHNT and CDR2 as YENEEA. The CDR3, as DNA: TGTGCCAGCAGCCCCGGGACAGGGTTGTACGAGCAGTACTTC. The encoded protein is CASSPGTGLYEQYF.

The chain carries TRBV27 and TRBJ1-2; the D is unclear. Germline assignment: CDR1 MNHEY and CDR2 SMNVEV (reference sequence). V lost 9 bases to trimming and J lost 1 base, with 12 bases between them. The CDR3 loop spans 13 amino acids. The CDR3 DNA reads TGTGCCAGTGGCTTTGACATTAACTATGGCTACACCTTC. Its protein is CASGFDINYGYTF.

The V and J genes are TRBV5-1 and TRBJ1-1; the D is unclear. The V end lost 4 bases, the J end lost 10 bases, and 17 bases lay between the germline ends. Germline assignment: CDR1 SGHRS and CDR2 YFSETQ. The CDR3 sequence is 13 residues long. CDR3 loop: CASSIDNTLVAFF. CDR3 bases: TGCGCCAGCAGCATAGACAATACCCTGGTAGCTTTCTTT. Based on the CDR3 plus reference TRBV5-1 and TRBJ1-1, the full variable domain is KAGVTQTPRYLIKTRGQQVTLSCSPISGHRSVSWYQQTPGQGLQFLFEYFSETQRNKGNFPGRFSGRQFSNSRSEMNVSTLELGDSALYLCASSIDNTLVAFFGQGTRLTVV.

The chain couples TRBV4-1 to TRBJ1-1; D not resolved. This CDR3 comprises 15 residues. Trimming took off 2 bases at V and 0 bases at J, with 10 bases between the two ends. Germline CDR1 and CDR2: MGHRA and YSYEKL. The CDR3 bases are TGCGCCAGCAGCCAAAGTGGAGGGCTGAACACTGAAGCTTTCTTT. As protein: CASSQSGGLNTEAFF.

The chain carries TRBV4-1 and TRBJ1-1; 7 bases line up with TRBD1. There are 16 residues in the CDR3. Trimming cost V 1 base and J 1 base; bases outside gene matches: 6. CDR1 MGHRA and CDR2 YSYEKL come from the germline V gene. In nucleotides, the CDR3 is TGCGCCAGCAGCCAAGGCCCGGGACAGCGGAACACTGAAGCTTTCTTT. Protein: CASSQGPGQRNTEAFF.

The rearrangement uses TRBV9 and TRBJ2-5; the match to TRBD2 covers 8 bases. V lost 1 base, J lost 4 bases, and 0 bases stayed unmatched. In germline, CDR1 is SGDLS, CDR2 YYNGEE. The CDR3 has 13 amino acids. The chain's CDR3 is CASSVTSGETQYF. The CDR3 DNA reads TGTGCCAGCAGCGTAACTAGCGGAGAGACCCAGTACTTC.

V gene TRBV11-2 combines with J gene TRBJ2-1; TRBD2 agrees at 7 bases. The germline gives CDR1 SGHAT, CDR2 FQNNGV. The CDR3 extends over 14 amino acids. V dropped 4 bases and J dropped 4; count of bases not matched to a gene: 4. CDR3 in amino acids: CASSSPAGYNEQFF. CDR3 DNA sequence: TGTGCCAGCAGCTCGCCAGCGGGATACAATGAGCAGTTCTTC.